This T cell receptor (beta chain) was observed in a study of T cell responses to AZD1222 COVID-19 vaccine. Method: immunoSEQ multiplex PCR; TCRdb's copy keeps in-frame clones and lacks some. The sample has 200,000 or so clones; around 92% are singletons. V gave up 5 bases and J gave up 1 base; unmatched junction bases: 14. The CDR3 covers 18 residues. Looked up from germline, CDR1 is LNHDA and CDR2 is SQIVND (reference sequence). The sequence came from an adult in good health. Sample: peripheral blood, taken on day 0 of AZD1222 vaccination. The V gene is TRBV19, the J gene TRBJ1-3; 7 nucleotides line up with TRBD1. CDR3 DNA sequence: TGTGCCAGTAGTCTTCAGACAGGGACTCGGACTTCTGGAAACACCATATATTTT. Translated, it gives CASSLQTGTRTSGNTIYF.